This T cell receptor (beta chain) was sequenced during a study of neoadjuvant anti-PD-1 for oral cavity cancer. About the study: Before surgery, most patients got three to four biweekly 3 mg/kg nivolumab doses. Non-progressing patients received a fourth nivolumab dose near day 43, then surgery on days 50-56.

PBMC libraries mostly used about 450 ng of input genomic DNA, with six replicates per sample. TCRdb's copy holds only in-frame clones and misses some; the assay was immunoSEQ multiplex PCR. Of over 10,000 clones detected, over 50% appear once; the ten largest clones hold about 2.4%. This CDR3 contains 18 residues. Germline CDR1 is SNHLY and CDR2 is FYNNEI. V lost 3 bases and J lost 4; bases outside the gene matches: 11. No culture or expansion preceded analysis of these blood cells. The material was PBMCs, obtained before nivolumab (anti-PD-1) treatment. This TCR was recovered from a person aged 35 to 85 with oral cavity squamous cell carcinoma. This chain links TRBV2 with TRBJ2-2; 10 positions agree with TRBD2. CDR3 DNA: TGTGCCAGCAGTGATAGGGGTAGCGGGGGGCAATTCACCGGGGAGCTGTTTTTT. Protein sequence: CASSDRGSGGQFTGELFF.